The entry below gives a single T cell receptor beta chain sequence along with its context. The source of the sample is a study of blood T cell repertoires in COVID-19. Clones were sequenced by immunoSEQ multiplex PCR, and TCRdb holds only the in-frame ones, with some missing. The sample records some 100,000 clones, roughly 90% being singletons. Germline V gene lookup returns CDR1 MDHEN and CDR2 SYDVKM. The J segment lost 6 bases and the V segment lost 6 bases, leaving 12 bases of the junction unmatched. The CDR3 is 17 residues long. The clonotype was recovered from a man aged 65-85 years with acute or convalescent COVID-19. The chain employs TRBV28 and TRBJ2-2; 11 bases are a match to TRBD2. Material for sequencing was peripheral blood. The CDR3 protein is CASSLVAGGPFSGELFF. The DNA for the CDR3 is TGTGCCAGCAGCCTAGTAGCGGGAGGGCCATTCTCCGGGGAGCTGTTTTTT. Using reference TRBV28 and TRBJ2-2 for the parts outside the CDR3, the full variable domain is DVKVTQSSRYLVKRTGEKVFLECVQDMDHENMFWYRQDPGLGLRLIYFSYDVKMKEKGDIPEGYSVSREKKERFSLILESASTNQTSMYLCASSLVAGGPFSGELFFGEGSRLTVL.